The rows below give T cell receptor beta chains drawn from one sample of a study of memory CD4+ T cells and cytomegalovirus serostatus. The method was immunoSEQ multiplex PCR; TCRdb's version includes in-frame clones alone and lacks a portion of them. The table has tens of thousands of clones, roughly three quarters seen once. Sequencing was carried out using memory CD4+ T cells from blood. These TCRs come from an adult in good health and CMV-seronegative. CDR3s include the opening cysteine and the closing phenylalanine or tryptophan. D genes are given only for firm matches. Clone size is not always given. Where it is, it says once, few, many or a class for expanded clones.

v_gene,d_gene,j_gene,abundance,CDR3aa,CDR3nt
TRBV7-9,-,TRBJ2-7,few,CASSLSSEQYF,TGTGCCAGCAGCTTATCCTCCGAGCAGTACTTC
TRBV21-1,-,TRBJ1-1,-,CASSSRDRGDTEAFF,TGTGCCAGCAGCTCAAGAGACAGGGGGGACACTGAAGCTTTCTTT
TRBV7-9,-,TRBJ2-7,-,CASSLASGLNEQYF,TGTGCCAGCAGCTTAGCTTCGGGTCTAAACGAGCAGTACTTC
TRBV13,-,TRBJ2-1,-,CASSGPGGLSSYNEQFF,TGTGCCAGCAGCGGACCGGGGGGCCTAAGCTCCTACAATGAGCAGTTCTTC
TRBV2,-,TRBJ2-6,few,CASSVSGANVLTF,TGTGCCAGCAGTGTATCGGGGGCCAACGTCCTGACTTTC
TRBV6-5,-,TRBJ1-2,once,CASSYTRAYYGYTF,TGTGCCAGCAGTTACACTAGGGCTTACTATGGCTACACCTTC
TRBV7-2,-,TRBJ1-3,-,CASSRRGYGNTIYF,TGTGCCAGCAGCCGTCGGGGGTATGGAAACACCATATATTTT
TRBV5-4,-,TRBJ2-3,-,CASSSEGPGGDTQYF,TGTGCCAGCAGCTCAGAGGGCCCGGGCGGAGATACGCAGTATTTT
TRBV10-3,-,TRBJ2-6,-,CAITRTALSGANVLTF,TGTGCCATCACCCGGACGGCCCTCTCTGGGGCCAACGTCCTGACTTTC
TRBV7-9,TRBD2,TRBJ2-3,few,CASSFAGGIGTQYF,TGTGCCAGCTCTTTTGCGGGGGGTATCGGTACGCAGTATTTT
TRBV18,-,TRBJ2-1,-,CASSRQLNEQFF,TGTGCCAGCTCCCGACAGCTCAATGAGCAGTTCTTC
TRBV9,TRBD2,TRBJ2-1,few,CASSVYGTSGTYNEQFF,TGTGCCAGCAGCGTCTACGGGACTAGCGGGACATACAATGAGCAGTTCTTC
TRBV2,TRBD1,TRBJ2-7,-,CASSGGTESGEQYF,TGTGCCAGCAGTGGTGGGACAGAATCGGGGGAGCAGTACTTC
TRBV5-4,-,TRBJ1-4,few,CASSFTGEKLFF,TGTGCCAGCAGCTTTACCGGAGAAAAACTGTTTTTT
TRBV10-2,-,TRBJ1-1,-,CTSKDSGNTEAFF,TGCACCAGCAAGGACAGTGGGAACACTGAAGCTTTCTTT
TRBV7-8,-,TRBJ1-1,few,CASSWEGGTEAFF,TGTGCCAGCAGCTGGGAGGGGGGCACTGAAGCTTTCTTT
TRBV18,TRBD1,TRBJ1-1,-,CASSPGPPGTVVAFF,TGTGCCAGCTCACCAGGTCCCCCCGGGACAGTTGTCGCTTTCTTT
TRBV5-6,TRBD2,TRBJ2-7,-,CASSLDGTSRTYEQYF,TGTGCCAGCAGCTTGGACGGGACTAGTAGGACCTACGAGCAGTACTTC
TRBV19,-,TRBJ1-5,-,CASSRREQPQHF,TGTGCCAGTAGTAGAAGGGAACAGCCCCAGCATTTT
TRBV5-8,TRBD2,TRBJ2-3,-,CASSLGTSGGGTDTQYF,TGTGCCAGCAGCTTGGGGACTAGCGGGGGGGGCACAGATACGCAGTATTTT
TRBV6-1,-,TRBJ2-3,-,CASSEAPAADTQYF,TGTGCCAGCAGTGAAGCGCCTGCAGCGGATACGCAGTATTTT
TRBV6-6,TRBD2,TRBJ2-1,-,CASSLTSGGASEQFF,TGTGCCAGCAGCCTGACTAGCGGGGGGGCCAGTGAGCAGTTCTTC
TRBV5-4,-,TRBJ1-2,-,CASSLYGDYGYTF,TGTGCCAGCAGCTTGTACGGGGACTATGGCTACACCTTC
TRBV9,-,TRBJ1-4,-,CASSVDQGATNEKLFF,TGTGCCAGCAGCGTAGACCAGGGAGCAACTAATGAAAAACTGTTTTTT
TRBV2,-,TRBJ2-3,-,CASGRGASTDTQYF,TGTGCCAGCGGGAGGGGGGCTAGCACAGATACGCAGTATTTT
TRBV27,-,TRBJ2-7,-,CASSLSGRASGPEQYF,TGTGCCAGCAGTTTATCGGGACGGGCTTCAGGGCCCGAGCAGTACTTC
TRBV6-5,-,TRBJ2-2,-,CASVPNTGELFF,TGTGCCAGCGTTCCGAACACCGGGGAGCTGTTTTTT
TRBV28,-,TRBJ1-6,-,CASSLSTGGSGPLHF,TGTGCCAGCAGTCTATCCACGGGGGGGAGTGGACCCCTCCACTTT
TRBV30,TRBD2,TRBJ2-3,-,CAWKAPGVAGGTQYTDTQYF,TGTGCCTGGAAAGCCCCTGGGGTAGCGGGGGGCACCCAATACACAGATACGCAGTATTTT
TRBV5-6,TRBD1,TRBJ1-6,-,CASSSGGGQGVYSPLHF,TGTGCCAGCAGCTCGGGGGGGGGACAGGGAGTGTATTCACCCCTCCACTTT
TRBV7-3,TRBD1,TRBJ2-1,few,CASSFRQGAYNEQFF,TGTGCCAGCAGCTTCCGACAGGGGGCCTACAATGAGCAGTTCTTC
TRBV6-5,-,TRBJ1-1,-,CASGQGRGTEAFF,TGTGCCAGCGGGCAGGGGCGAGGGACTGAAGCTTTCTTT
TRBV19,-,TRBJ2-2,-,CASRVDRSITGELFF,TGTGCCAGCCGAGTGGACAGATCTATCACCGGGGAGCTGTTTTTT
TRBV9,-,TRBJ2-5,-,CASSPPRWDSGEETQYF,TGTGCCAGCAGCCCTCCGAGGTGGGATTCGGGGGAAGAGACCCAGTACTTC
TRBV20-1,-,TRBJ2-7,-,CSASTASEQYF,TGCAGTGCGTCGACAGCCAGCGAGCAGTACTTC
TRBV11-1,TRBD1,TRBJ1-1,-,CASSPGQGLNTEAFF,TGTGCCAGCAGCCCGGGACAGGGGCTAAACACTGAAGCTTTCTTT
TRBV11-2,-,TRBJ1-3,once,CASSLDTGRGTIYF,TGTGCCAGCAGCTTAGACACTGGTCGGGGCACCATATATTTT
TRBV6-6,-,TRBJ1-1,-,CASSYGMNTEAFF,TGTGCCAGCAGTTACGGGATGAACACTGAAGCTTTCTTT
TRBV19,TRBD1,TRBJ1-1,-,CAVQGAGTEAFF,TGTGCCGTACAGGGGGCTGGGACTGAAGCTTTCTTT
TRBV9,TRBD2,TRBJ2-1,-,CASSVAALAGVNEQFF,TGTGCCAGCAGCGTAGCCGCGCTAGCGGGGGTCAATGAGCAGTTCTTC
TRBV5-4,TRBD1,TRBJ1-3,-,CASSRDSGSGNTIYF,TGTGCCAGCAGCCGGGACAGTGGATCCGGAAACACCATATATTTT
TRBV6-1,-,TRBJ2-5,-,CASSEGPKETQYF,TGTGCCAGCAGTGAAGGGCCTAAAGAGACCCAGTACTTC
TRBV6-6,-,TRBJ1-4,-,CASRKYEGREDEKLFF,TGTGCCAGCAGGAAATACGAGGGTAGGGAGGATGAAAAACTGTTTTTT
TRBV7-9,-,TRBJ2-3,-,CASSPQGTTDTQYF,TGTGCCAGCAGCCCGCAGGGTACAACAGATACGCAGTATTTT
TRBV4-2,TRBD2,TRBJ2-3,-,CASSRIGTSGGKTDTQYF,TGTGCCAGCAGCCGGATTGGGACTAGCGGGGGGAAGACAGATACGCAGTATTTT
TRBV6-1,-,TRBJ2-1,-,CASSGQDGGEQFF,TGTGCCAGCAGTGGACAGGACGGTGGTGAGCAGTTCTTC
TRBV4-1,TRBD2,TRBJ2-5,-,CASSQRGLAEETQYF,TGCGCCAGCAGCCAAAGAGGACTAGCGGAGGAGACCCAGTACTTC
TRBV29-1,-,TRBJ2-3,-,CSVVGGERRQYF,TGCAGCGTTGTAGGGGGGGAGAGGAGGCAGTATTTT
TRBV5-1,TRBD2,TRBJ2-6,-,CASSLAASGALAGANVLTF,TGCGCCAGCAGCCTCGCGGCTAGCGGGGCCCTCGCTGGGGCCAACGTCCTGACTTTC
TRBV19,-,TRBJ1-1,-,CASRGDPGTEAFF,TGTGCCAGTAGGGGGGATCCGGGCACTGAAGCTTTCTTT